This TCR beta chain was profiled in a study of T cells in Graves' hyperthyroidism and ophthalmopathy. Study results and caveats: It was a median 6.5 months before onset that the model predicted ophthalmopathy.

The germline V gene has CDR1 SGHAT and CDR2 FQNNGV. V trimming: 5 bases; J trimming: 4 bases; junction bases outside the gene matches: 5. The CDR3 is made up of 16 amino acids. From RNA transcripts, TCR beta CDR3 regions were amplified. The HTBI primer set served for first-round RT-PCR of the TCR CDR3. TCRdb passed the multiplex PCR reads through MiXCR, listing each CDR3 protein once. The sample has more than 450,000 distinct CDR3 sequences; 15% to 20% are singletons. For this clonotype: Its antigen is still unknown.

Ophthalmopathy patients all had a Clinical Activity Score of at least 3, a NOSPECS grade of at least 4 and disease under 3 months old. This sequence was found in a man in his forties or fifties with Graves' ophthalmopathy. This rearrangement joins TRBV11-2 to TRBJ2-1; 13 bases are shared with TRBD2. Sequenced: blood. CDR3 amino acids: CASSGRLAGGYNEQFF. The CDR3 coding sequence is TGTGCCAGCAGCGGGAGACTAGCGGGAGGTTACAATGAGCAGTTCTTC.